This T cell receptor beta chain derives from a study of human T cells and chemical hapten exposure. Noted time point: patch test 3, about 24 weeks after DPC sensitization. The treatment: therapeutic diphenylcyclopropenone sensitization with weekly scalp DPC. This clonotype was counted a few times. TCRdb fed the RACE reads into MiXCR, producing one record per CDR3 protein. Of 80,000 to 100,000 distinct CDR3 sequences listed, 9.5% to 13% are singletons. The germline gives CDR1 LGHDT, CDR2 YNNKEL (reference sequence). Trimming shortened V by 4 bases and J by 7 bases, and 13 bases separated the two germline ends. This CDR3 is built from 13 residues.

This chain links TRBV3-1 with TRBJ1-2; D is unclear. This TCR derives from a woman aged 25 to 39 with alopecia areata. Some clones in this sample may be carry-over from other donors' samples. The source material was whole blood, sampled in connection with sensitization to the hapten diphenylcyclopropenone (DPC). The CDR3 is CASSPGPRFGYTF. The CDR3 DNA is TGTGCCAGCAGCCCCGGACCGCGATTTGGCTACACCTTC.